The sample holds many counts of the clone carrying this TCR beta chain. Its target is unknown. The study built unsorted libraries from 2 million PBMCs kept at -80 C. The sample belongs to a study of neurological immune-mediated disorders. Overall study results and limits: No expanded-clone CDR3 amino acid sequence recurred across subjects, suggesting private TCR-beta repertoires.

MiXCR was run by TCRdb on the 5' RACE reads, yielding one entry per CDR3 protein. The table lists 100,000 to 150,000 distinct CDR3 sequences, about 3.4% of them singletons. In germline, CDR1 is DFQATT, CDR2 SNEGSKA (reference sequence). V dropped 0 bases and J dropped 1 base, with 10 bases sitting between them. The CDR3 is 15 amino acids. This chain connects TRBV20-1 to TRBJ1-5; the D gene is possibly TRBD1 (6 bases). Sequenced sample: PBMCs. The sequence derives from a woman younger than 45 with multiple sclerosis. CDR3 amino acids: CSARDPGESNQPQHF. As DNA, the CDR3 is TGCAGTGCTAGAGATCCAGGGGAGAGCAATCAGCCCCAGCATTTT.